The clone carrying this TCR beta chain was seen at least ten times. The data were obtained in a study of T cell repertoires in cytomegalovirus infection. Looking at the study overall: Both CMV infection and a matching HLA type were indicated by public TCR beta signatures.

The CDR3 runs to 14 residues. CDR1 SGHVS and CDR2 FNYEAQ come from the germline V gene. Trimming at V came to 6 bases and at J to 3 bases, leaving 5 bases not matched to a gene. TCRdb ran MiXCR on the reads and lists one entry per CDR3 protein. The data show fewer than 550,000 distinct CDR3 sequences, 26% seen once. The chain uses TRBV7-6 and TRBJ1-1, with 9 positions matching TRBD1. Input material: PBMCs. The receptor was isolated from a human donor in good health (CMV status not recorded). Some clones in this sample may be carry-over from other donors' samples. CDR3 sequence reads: CASSEQGADTEAFF. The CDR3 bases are TGTGCCAGCAGTGAACAGGGGGCCGACACTGAAGCTTTCTTT.